Here is one T cell receptor (beta chain) with its context. This specimen belongs to a study of T cell changes during pregnancy in multiple sclerosis. Germline CDR1 is MNHEY and CDR2 is SMNVEV (reference sequence). This CDR3 is built from 12 residues. V was clipped by 10 bases and J by 4 bases; unmatched bases: 6. TCRdb's copy holds only in-frame clones and misses some; the assay was immunoSEQ multiplex PCR. In the table there are about 100,000 clones, approximately 94% of which are singletons. The rearrangement uses TRBV27 and TRBJ2-5, with 7 bases identical to TRBD2. The source is a female donor with multiple sclerosis, enrolled in a pregnancy study. The sample here was peripheral blood, taken before pregnancy. The CDR3 reads CATGWEGETQYF. The CDR3 DNA sequence: TGTGCCACCGGGTGGGAGGGAGAGACCCAGTACTTC.